A selection of T cell receptor beta chains follows, all from one sample in a study of OX40 agonist ivuxolimab in advanced cancers. Assay used: immunoSEQ multiplex PCR; TCRdb lists only in-frame clones, some missing. In the table there are about 52,000 clones, roughly nine tenths of which are singletons. Here the sequenced sample was CD4+ or CD8+ T cells sorted from blood, taken in a trial of the OX40 agonist ivuxolimab. These receptors originate from an adult with an advanced solid tumor such as melanoma, head and neck, liver or kidney cancer. Both conserved end residues are part of each CDR3. The order of the fields is CDR3 length, J gene, clone size, D gene, V gene, CDR3 DNA, CDR3 protein. A D gene is named only where the DNA matches it firmly. Some rows have no size entry. The others give once, few or many, or a class for an expanded clone.

>14|TRBJ2-7|.|.|TRBV11-2
TGTGCCAGCAGCTTAGTTGGGATTTCCTACGAGCAGTACTTC
CASSLVGISYEQYF
>14|TRBJ2-1|.|.|TRBV6-6
TGTGCCAGCAGTTACGGGGCGGGTTCGGGGGTGCAGTTCTTC
CASSYGAGSGVQFF
>17|TRBJ2-2|.|.|TRBV7-8
TGTGCCAGCAGTAAGAAAGCAGGGGACTTGAACACCGGGGAGCTGTTTTTT
CASSKKAGDLNTGELFF
>13|TRBJ1-1|once|.|TRBV19
TGTGCCAGTAGTATAAGTTGGGTCACTGAAGCTTTCTTT
CASSISWVTEAFF
>12|TRBJ2-2|.|.|TRBV9
TGTGCCAGCAGCGTAGCACCCGGGGAGCTGTTTTTT
CASSVAPGELFF
>14|TRBJ1-2|.|TRBD1|TRBV5-6
TGTGCCAGCAGCTTTGGGACAGGCGTGTATGGCTACACCTTC
CASSFGTGVYGYTF
>13|TRBJ2-7|.|.|TRBV27
TGTGCCAGCGGTGCTGGAACCCTCTACGAGCAGTACTTC
CASGAGTLYEQYF
>16|TRBJ1-5|many|.|TRBV7-8
TGTGCCAGCAGCTTGGGCACGGAGGGTAGCAATCAGCCCCAGCATTTT
CASSLGTEGSNQPQHF
>12|TRBJ1-1|.|.|TRBV27
TGTGCCAGCAAGCGGGGGCAAACTGAAGCTTTCTTT
CASKRGQTEAFF
>16|TRBJ2-1|.|.|TRBV5-5
TGTGCCAGCAGCTTGGAGTTGCTGATGCCCTACAATGAGCAGTTCTTC
CASSLELLMPYNEQFF
>14|TRBJ1-5|.|.|TRBV2
TGTGCCAGCAGCACCGAGGAGGGTAACCAGCCCCAGCATTTT
CASSTEEGNQPQHF
>15|TRBJ2-3|once|TRBD1|TRBV29-1
TGCAGCGTTGAAGTCATAGACAGGGGCACAGATACGCAGTATTTT
CSVEVIDRGTDTQYF
>15|TRBJ1-6|.|.|TRBV5-5
TGTGCCAGCACCCATCAGGGGATCAATAATTCACCCCTCCACTTT
CASTHQGINNSPLHF
>14|TRBJ2-7|.|TRBD1|TRBV9
TGTGCCAGCAGCGTAGGGGACAGCCCCTACGAGCAGTACTTC
CASSVGDSPYEQYF
>18|TRBJ1-3|.|.|TRBV5-6
TGTGCCAGCAGCTTGGCGGGACGGACTCTCGGCTCTGGAAACACCATATATTTT
CASSLAGRTLGSGNTIYF
>15|TRBJ1-3|.|.|TRBV19
TGTGCCAGTAGTATCAGGGTTGATCCAGGAAACACCATATATTTT
CASSIRVDPGNTIYF
>11|TRBJ1-1|.|.|TRBV4-1
TGCGCCAGCGTCGAGAATGCTGAAGCTTTCTTT
CASVENAEAFF
>15|TRBJ1-1|once|.|TRBV6-1
TGTGCCAGCAGTGATTTGACCGGGCAGAACACTGAAGCTTTCTTT
CASSDLTGQNTEAFF
>15|TRBJ2-5|.|TRBD1|TRBV2
TGTGCCAGCAGCCAAGGGACAGGCCATCTAGAGACCCAGTACTTC
CASSQGTGHLETQYF
>14|TRBJ1-5|.|.|TRBV2
TGTGCCAGCAGTGAAGTCTGGGGTAATCAGCCCCAGCATTTT
CASSEVWGNQPQHF
>14|TRBJ2-7|.|.|TRBV19
TGTGCCAGTAGTCCCTTGGGCTCCGACTACGAGCAGTACTTC
CASSPLGSDYEQYF
>14|TRBJ2-7|.|TRBD1|TRBV30
TGTGCCTGGAGTGTTGGGACAGGGGACTACGAGCAGTACTTC
CAWSVGTGDYEQYF
>16|TRBJ1-1|.|.|TRBV13
TGTGCCAGCAGCTTAGCCCCCCTCCGGATGAACACTGAAGCTTTCTTT
CASSLAPLRMNTEAFF
>11|TRBJ1-2|.|.|TRBV2
TGTGCCAGCAGGGGGCCCTATGGCTACACCTTC
CASRGPYGYTF
>12|TRBJ2-1|.|.|TRBV4-1
TGCGCCAGCAGCCAAGAGGCTGGAGAGCAGTTCTTC
CASSQEAGEQFF
>11|TRBJ2-2|once|.|TRBV6-5
TGTGCCAGCAGTTTTAGGGGGGAGCTGTTTTTT
CASSFRGELFF
>12|TRBJ1-6|.|.|TRBV2
TGTGCATCACAGACGGGGAATTCACCCCTCCACTTT
CASQTGNSPLHF
>16|TRBJ2-7|.|TRBD2|TRBV4-3
TGCGCCAGCAGCCAAGATGGGGGCGTAGCGGGGAGCGAGCAGTACTTC
CASSQDGGVAGSEQYF
>13|TRBJ2-5|.|.|TRBV13
TGTGCCAGCAGTCTCTCAGTTCAAGAGACCCAGTACTTC
CASSLSVQETQYF
>15|TRBJ2-7|.|TRBD1|TRBV7-2
TGTGCCAGCAGCTTGACAGGGGGCATAGACTACGAGCAGTACTTC
CASSLTGGIDYEQYF
>12|TRBJ2-7|.|.|TRBV7-9
TGTGCCAGCAGTTTCGGGGGTGGCGAGCAGTACTTC
CASSFGGGEQYF
>13|TRBJ2-3|.|.|TRBV10-3
TGTGCCATCCAGGGCACCTCCACAGATACGCAGTATTTT
CAIQGTSTDTQYF
>15|TRBJ2-1|.|.|TRBV4-2
TGTGCCAGCAGCCAAGGCCTAGGGTCCTTCAATGAGCAGTTCTTC
CASSQGLGSFNEQFF
>14|TRBJ1-3|few|.|TRBV7-6
TGTGCCAGCAGCTTAGGTGGCTCTGGAAACACCATATATTTT
CASSLGGSGNTIYF
>15|TRBJ2-3|.|.|TRBV7-2
TGTGCCAGCAGCTTACTCTGGGGGCCCCCAGATACGCAGTATTTT
CASSLLWGPPDTQYF
>14|TRBJ1-4|once|.|TRBV15
TGTGCCACCAGTCCAGGACAGAACAATGAAAAACTGTTTTTT
CATSPGQNNEKLFF
>14|TRBJ2-1|.|.|TRBV19
TGTGCCAGTGCCGACACGGCTGGAAGCAATGAGCAGTTCTTC
CASADTAGSNEQFF
>13|TRBJ2-7|once|.|TRBV27
TGTGCCAGCAGTTGGGGAGGGGGGAGCGAGCAGTACTTC
CASSWGGGSEQYF
>15|TRBJ2-1|.|TRBD1|TRBV5-1
TGCGCCAGCAGCCAGGGACAGGGGGTTTACAATGAGCAGTTCTTC
CASSQGQGVYNEQFF
>14|TRBJ2-1|.|.|TRBV2
TGTGCCAGCAGCGCCTCGGGGTCGAGAAGTGAGCAGTTCTTC
CASSASGSRSEQFF
>16|TRBJ1-2|.|TRBD1|TRBV7-9
TGTGCCAGCAGCTTGGCCGGGACAGGGTTTATTAATGGCTACACCTTC
CASSLAGTGFINGYTF
>10|TRBJ1-1|.|.|TRBV2
TGTGCGACCGGGAACACTGAAGCTTTCTTT
CATGNTEAFF
>14|TRBJ2-7|.|.|TRBV7-6
TGTGCCAGCAGCCCTCAGGGTAGCGGCTACGAGCAGTACTTC
CASSPQGSGYEQYF
>17|TRBJ1-4|once|.|TRBV10-1
TGCGCCAGCAGTGAGTCCCTTAGAAGAGGCCTTAATGAAAAACTGTTTTTT
CASSESLRRGLNEKLFF
>15|TRBJ1-6|.|.|TRBV4-1
TGCGCCAGCAGCCAAGGGACACACTTTAATTCACCCCTCCACTTT
CASSQGTHFNSPLHF
>16|TRBJ2-7|.|.|TRBV4-2
TGTGCCAGCAGTCCCGTCGCGAGTCGGAGTTCCTACGAGCAGTACTTC
CASSPVASRSSYEQYF
>14|TRBJ1-2|.|.|TRBV7-9
TGTGCCAGCAGCCGCCCTACAGGACCCTATGGCTACACCTTC
CASSRPTGPYGYTF
>15|TRBJ2-7|.|TRBD1|TRBV9
TGTGCCAGCAGCGTAGCGGGACAGGGGGACCACGAGCAGTACTTC
CASSVAGQGDHEQYF
>15|TRBJ1-2|.|.|TRBV5-5
TGTGCCAGCAACCTTGGGGTGAAAACTAACTATGGCTACACCTTC
CASNLGVKTNYGYTF
>15|TRBJ1-1|.|TRBD1|TRBV19
TGTGCCAGTAGTACCCGGGACAGTCTCCCTATCGAAGCTTTCTTT
CASSTRDSLPIEAFF
>11|TRBJ2-7|.|.|TRBV2
TGTGCCAGCAAGGGGGGGTACGAGCAGTACTTC
CASKGGYEQYF
>18|TRBJ2-3|.|TRBD2|TRBV2
TGTGCCAGCCTCGGAAGGACTAGCGGGGGGGCTGGCACAGATACGCAGTATTTT
CASLGRTSGGAGTDTQYF
>14|TRBJ1-5|.|.|TRBV5-6
TGTGCCAGCAGCTTGGAGGGGAGTTATCAGCCCCAGCATTTT
CASSLEGSYQPQHF
>14|TRBJ2-1|.|.|TRBV18
TGTGCCAGCTCATCGATACAAGTTAGCGATGAGCAGTTCTTC
CASSSIQVSDEQFF
>14|TRBJ2-5|.|.|TRBV12-5
TGTGCTAGTGGTTCCTGGACAGTTCAAGAGACCCAGTACTTC
CASGSWTVQETQYF
>13|TRBJ2-7|.|.|TRBV2
TGTGCCAGCAGTGACTCCAGGTCTAGAGAGCAGTACTTC
CASSDSRSREQYF
>14|TRBJ2-5|.|TRBD2|TRBV6-6
TGTGCCAGCAGTTCACTAGCGGGGTGGGAGACCCAGTACTTC
CASSSLAGWETQYF